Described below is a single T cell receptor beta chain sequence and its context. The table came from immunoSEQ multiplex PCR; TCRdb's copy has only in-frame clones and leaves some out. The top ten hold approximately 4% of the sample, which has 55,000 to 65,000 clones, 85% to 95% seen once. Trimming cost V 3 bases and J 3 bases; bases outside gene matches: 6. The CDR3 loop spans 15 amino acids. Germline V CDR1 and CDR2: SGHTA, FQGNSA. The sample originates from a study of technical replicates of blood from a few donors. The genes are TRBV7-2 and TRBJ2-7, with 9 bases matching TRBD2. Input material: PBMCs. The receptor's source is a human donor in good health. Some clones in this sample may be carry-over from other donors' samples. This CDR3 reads CASSFKRGVNYEQYF. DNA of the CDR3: TGTGCCAGCAGCTTTAAGCGGGGGGTGAACTACGAGCAGTACTTC.